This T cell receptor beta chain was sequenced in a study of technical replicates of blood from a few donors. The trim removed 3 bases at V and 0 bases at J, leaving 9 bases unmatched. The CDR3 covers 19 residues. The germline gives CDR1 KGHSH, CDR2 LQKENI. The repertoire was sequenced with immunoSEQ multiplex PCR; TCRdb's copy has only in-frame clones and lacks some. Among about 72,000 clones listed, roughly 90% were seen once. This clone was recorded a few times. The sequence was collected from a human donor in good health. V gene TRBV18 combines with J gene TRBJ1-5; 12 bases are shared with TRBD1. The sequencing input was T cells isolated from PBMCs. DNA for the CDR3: TGTGCCAGCTCACCTTCCGGGACAGGGGGCCTCTATAGCAATCAGCCCCAGCATTTT. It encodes CASSPSGTGGLYSNQPQHF. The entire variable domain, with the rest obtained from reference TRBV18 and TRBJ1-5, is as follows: NAGVMQNPRHLVRRRGQEARLRCSPMKGHSHVYWYRQLPEEGLKFMVYLQKENIIDESGMPKERFSAEFPKEGPSILRIQQVVRGDSAAYFCASSPSGTGGLYSNQPQHFGDGTRLSIL.